This T cell receptor beta chain was sequenced during a study of shared clonotypes between healthy human individuals. The repertoire was sequenced with immunoSEQ multiplex PCR; TCRdb's copy has only in-frame clones and lacks some. The sample lists around 990,000 clones, 60% to 80% occurring once. CDR1 is SGHAT and CDR2 is FQNNGV in the germline V gene. The CDR3 loop spans 16 amino acids. The J segment lost 1 base and the V segment lost 5 bases, leaving 5 bases of the junction unmatched. Sequenced input: memory CD4+ T cells from PBMCs. Subset noted: CD45RA-negative fraction. The sequence came from a young man in good health. Some clones in this sample may be carry-over from other donors' samples. V usage is TRBV11-2 and J usage is TRBJ2-1, with 10 bases identical to TRBD2. CDR3 in amino acids: CASSTFSGRSYNEQFF. The DNA of the CDR3 is TGTGCCAGCAGCACATTTAGCGGGAGGTCCTACAATGAGCAGTTCTTC.